This T cell receptor (beta chain) was documented in a study of cytomegalovirus exposure and HLA in healthy donors. Study-wide results and limits: Rare TCR sequences predominated, though certain public TCRs were found in many donors. A highly shared variant cluster was judged a likely technical artifact. Reported findings show TCR beta sequences accurately forecast HLA-A and HLA-B alleles in most subjects.

This clone occurred a few times. Its cognate antigen is unknown. The study ran its PCR with 60 Vbeta and 13 Jbeta primers. The data were produced by immunoSEQ multiplex PCR, yet TCRdb's version contains in-frame clones alone and is incomplete. The sample shows about 130,000 clones, 70% to 85% of them seen only once. This CDR3 comprises 13 residues. Trimming cost V 6 bases and J 7 bases, with 15 bases left between them. CDR1 is MDHEN and CDR2 is SYDVKM in the germline V gene. This chain links TRBV28 with TRBJ1-1; tentatively, D is TRBD1 (5 bases). Sequenced sample: PBMCs. This TCR derives from a man in his forties or fifties in good health and CMV-seropositive. CDR3 in DNA: TGTGCCAGCAGGCCTCAAAAGGGGAATGAAGCTTTCTTT. Amino acid sequence: CASRPQKGNEAFF.